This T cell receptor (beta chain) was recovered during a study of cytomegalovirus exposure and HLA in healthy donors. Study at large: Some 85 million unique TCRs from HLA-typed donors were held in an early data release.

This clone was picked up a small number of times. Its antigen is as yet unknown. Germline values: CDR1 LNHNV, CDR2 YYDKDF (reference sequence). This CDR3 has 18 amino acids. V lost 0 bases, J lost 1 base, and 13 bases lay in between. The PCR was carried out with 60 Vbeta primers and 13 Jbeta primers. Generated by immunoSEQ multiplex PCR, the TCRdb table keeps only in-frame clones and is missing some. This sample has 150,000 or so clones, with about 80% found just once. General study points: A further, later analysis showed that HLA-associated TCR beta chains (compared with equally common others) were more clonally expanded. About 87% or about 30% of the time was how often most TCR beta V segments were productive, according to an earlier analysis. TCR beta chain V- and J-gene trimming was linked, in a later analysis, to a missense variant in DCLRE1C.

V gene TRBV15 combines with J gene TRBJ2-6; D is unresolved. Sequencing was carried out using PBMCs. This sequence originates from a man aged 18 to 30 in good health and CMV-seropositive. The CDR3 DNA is TGTGCCACCAGCAGAGATCGGAACAGCCATTCTGGGGCCAACGTCCTGACTTTC. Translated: CATSRDRNSHSGANVLTF.